A selection of T cell receptor beta chains follows, all from one sample in a study of regulatory T cells in long-lasting Graves disease. Using its own MiXCR run on the multiplex PCR reads, TCRdb lists one record per CDR3 protein. The sample has approximately 350,000 distinct CDR3 sequences, 16% seen once. The data were also submitted as part of a second study, on T cells in Graves' hyperthyroidism and ophthalmopathy.

The source material was peripheral blood mononuclear cells (PBMCs), sampled at new diagnosis, from a patient treated with antithyroid drugs. The receptors were gathered from a man aged 35-49 years with Graves disease. CDR3s include the opening cysteine and the closing phenylalanine or tryptophan. D genes are given only for firm matches. The listing skips clone size in some rows; elsewhere it reads once, few, many or a size class.

D	size	V	J	CDR3	DNA
TRBD2	many	TRBV11-2	TRBJ2-7	CASSLFGASGSYEQYF	TGTGCCAGCAGCTTATTTGGGGCTAGCGGATCCTACGAGCAGTACTTC
TRBD1	NA	TRBV10-3	TRBJ1-3	CANGGQPNSGNTIYF	TGTGCCAATGGGGGACAGCCTAACTCTGGAAACACCATATATTTT
NA	NA	TRBV20-1	TRBJ1-1	CSPPHRREGTEAFF	TGCAGCCCCCCACATCGCAGGGAGGGCACTGAAGCTTTCTTT
NA	few	TRBV27	TRBJ2-6	CASSSPKFSGANVLTF	TGTGCCAGCAGCAGCCCGAAGTTCTCTGGGGCCAACGTCCTGACTTTC
TRBD2	many	TRBV20-1	TRBJ2-3	CSAPKYAGDLDTQYF	TGCAGTGCTCCTAAATACGCGGGGGACTTGGATACGCAGTATTTT
NA	NA	TRBV5-4	TRBJ1-4	CASSNGLQGEIEKLFF	TGTGCCAGCAGCAACGGCCTACAGGGCGAGATTGAAAAACTGTTTTTT
NA	few	TRBV11-3	TRBJ2-6	CASSYIPYSGANVLTF	TGTGCCAGCAGCTACATACCATACTCTGGGGCCAACGTCCTGACTTTC
NA	NA	TRBV10-3	TRBJ1-2	CAISEQSGLLSGYTF	TGTGCCATCAGTGAGCAGTCAGGTCTTTTGTCCGGCTACACCTTC
TRBD2	many	TRBV4-3	TRBJ2-3	CASSPQLVTGGDTQYF	TGCGCCAGCAGCCCCCAATTAGTAACGGGGGGGGATACGCAGTATTTT
NA	many	TRBV5-4	TRBJ2-3	CASSFGTDTQYF	TGTGCCAGCAGCTTCGGTACAGATACGCAGTATTTT
TRBD1	many	TRBV9	TRBJ2-3	CASSAGQGTDTQYF	TGTGCCAGCAGCGCGGGACAGGGCACAGATACGCAGTATTTT
TRBD1	many	TRBV27	TRBJ2-3	CASSSPGTGDTQYF	TGTGCCAGCAGTTCACCCGGGACAGGCGATACGCAGTATTTT
NA	few	TRBV28	TRBJ1-6	CASSFWAASSPLHF	TGTGCCAGCAGTTTTTGGGCCGCGTCCTCACCCCTCCACTTT
TRBD2	many	TRBV20-1	TRBJ2-1	CSARAGLATFYNEQFF	TGCAGTGCTAGAGCGGGACTAGCGACCTTCTACAATGAGCAGTTCTTC
TRBD1	many	TRBV7-9	TRBJ2-7	CASRLGQAGGEQYF	TGTGCCAGCAGGTTGGGACAGGCCGGAGGGGAGCAGTACTTC
NA	many	TRBV10-2	TRBJ1-1	CASSEVGSAAFF	TGCGCCAGCAGTGAGGTCGGCTCTGCAGCTTTCTTT
TRBD1	NA	TRBV7-2	TRBJ1-1	CASSFHRTGASEAFF	TGTGCCAGCAGCTTTCACCGGACAGGAGCCTCTGAAGCTTTCTTT
TRBD2	few	TRBV20-1	TRBJ2-1	CSARDHRRGGNEQFF	TGCAGTGCTAGAGATCACAGGCGGGGGGGCAATGAGCAGTTCTTC
TRBD1	many	TRBV3-1	TRBJ1-5	CASSQRQGNQPQHF	TGTGCCAGCAGCCAACGACAGGGGAATCAGCCCCAGCATTTT
NA	many	TRBV28	TRBJ2-1	CATAGHSYNEQFF	TGTGCCACCGCCGGGCACTCCTACAATGAGCAGTTCTTC
TRBD2	NA	TRBV4-3	TRBJ2-1	CASSQEWRGGVNEQFF	TGCGCCAGCAGCCAAGAATGGCGGGGGGGTGTCAATGAGCAGTTCTTC
NA	few	TRBV5-1	TRBJ2-3	CASSEMSTDTQYF	TGCGCCAGCAGCGAAATGAGCACAGATACGCAGTATTTT
TRBD1	NA	TRBV10-3	TRBJ2-1	CAISPGGFYNEQFF	TGTGCCATCAGTCCAGGGGGCTTCTACAATGAGCAGTTCTTC
NA	many	TRBV5-1	TRBJ2-3	CASSAYRITSTDTQYF	TGCGCCAGCAGCGCTTACAGGATAACTAGCACAGATACGCAGTATTTT
NA	many	TRBV4-1	TRBJ2-3	CASSQDLAPSTDTQYF	TGCGCCAGCAGCCAAGATTTAGCGCCTAGCACAGATACGCAGTATTTT
NA	many	TRBV6-1	TRBJ2-2	CASSVGIRLNTGELFF	TGTGCCAGCAGTGTCGGGATCCGGTTAAACACCGGGGAGCTGTTTTTT
NA	many	TRBV2	TRBJ1-2	CASTKAEFYGYTF	TGTGCCAGCACCAAAGCGGAGTTCTATGGCTACACCTTC
NA	NA	TRBV5-1	TRBJ2-1	CASSQAPNNEQFF	TGCGCCAGCAGCCAGGCTCCAAACAATGAGCAGTTCTTC
NA	NA	TRBV10-3	TRBJ2-7	CAISRDLGYEQYF	TGTGCCATCAGTCGGGATCTGGGTTACGAGCAGTACTTC
NA	NA	TRBV28	TRBJ1-2	CASSLNRGAGGYTF	TGTGCCAGCAGTTTAAATCGGGGCGCAGGTGGCTACACCTTC
NA	many	TRBV5-1	TRBJ1-2	CASSLAAAGKYGYTF	TGCGCCAGCAGCTTGGCGGCGGCAGGGAAGTATGGCTACACCTTC
NA	NA	TRBV14	TRBJ2-3	CASSPVGGLSTDTQYF	TGTGCCAGCAGCCCGGTAGGAGGATTGAGCACAGATACGCAGTATTTT
NA	NA	TRBV20-1	TRBJ1-1	CSAREDQHTEAFF	TGCAGTGCTAGAGAAGACCAGCACACTGAAGCTTTCTTT
TRBD2	few	TRBV5-6	TRBJ2-1	CASSLVSGGHNEQFF	TGTGCCAGCAGCTTGGTTAGCGGGGGTCACAATGAGCAGTTCTTC
NA	few	TRBV5-4	TRBJ1-2	CASSTRAQAYGYTF	TGTGCCAGCAGCACCCGGGCCCAGGCCTATGGCTACACCTTC
TRBD2	NA	TRBV11-2	TRBJ2-5	CASSPRPSGGYETQYF	TGTGCCAGCAGCCCGCGTCCTAGCGGGGGGTATGAGACCCAGTACTTC
NA	NA	TRBV15	TRBJ2-6	CATSRDRGANVLTF	TGTGCCACCAGCAGAGATCGCGGGGCCAACGTCCTGACTTTC